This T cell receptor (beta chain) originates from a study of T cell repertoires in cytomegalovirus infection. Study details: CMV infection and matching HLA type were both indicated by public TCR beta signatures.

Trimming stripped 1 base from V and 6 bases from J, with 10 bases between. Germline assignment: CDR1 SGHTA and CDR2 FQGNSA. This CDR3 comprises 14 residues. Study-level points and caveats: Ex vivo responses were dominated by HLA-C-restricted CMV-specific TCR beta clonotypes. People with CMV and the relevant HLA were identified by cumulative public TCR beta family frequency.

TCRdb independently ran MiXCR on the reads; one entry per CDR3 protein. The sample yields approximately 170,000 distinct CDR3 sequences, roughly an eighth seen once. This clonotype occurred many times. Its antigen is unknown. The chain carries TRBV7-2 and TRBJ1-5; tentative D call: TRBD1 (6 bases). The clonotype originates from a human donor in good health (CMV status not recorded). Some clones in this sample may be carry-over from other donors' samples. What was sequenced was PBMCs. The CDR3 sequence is CASSLGGPSQPQHF. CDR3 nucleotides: TGTGCCAGCAGCTTAGGGGGGCCTAGTCAGCCCCAGCATTTT.